This T cell receptor (beta chain) was observed in a study of T cells in Graves' hyperthyroidism and ophthalmopathy. The study's findings and limits: Stable hyperthyroidism and ophthalmopathy were separated using 13 V-J signatures.

For this clonotype: Its antigen is unknown.

For Graves' hyperthyroidism to be stable, ophthalmopathy could not progress within 18 months. Hyperthyroidism, newly diagnosed and lasting under 2 months, affected patients aged 18 to 65. Diagnosis rested on symptoms, serum thyroxine and TRAb, thyroid ultrasound, and orbital computed tomography. V dropped 1 base and J dropped 7 bases, with 15 bases sitting between them. Germline lookup yields CDR1 SGHKS and CDR2 YYEKEE (reference sequence). There are 14 residues in the CDR3. The TCR beta CDR3 regions underwent amplification using RNA transcripts as the source. First-round RT-PCR targeting the TCR CDR3 was performed with the HTBI primer set. TCRdb re-analysed the multiplex PCR reads in MiXCR, keeping a single row per CDR3 protein. Of hundreds of thousands of distinct CDR3 sequences listed, 13% to 15% are singletons.

The specimen was blood. The chain links TRBV5-5 to TRBJ2-7; the D gene could be TRBD1 or TRBD2 (5 bases each). The TCR comes from a woman aged 18 to 35 with Graves' hyperthyroidism. The chain's CDR3 is CASSLIGELHEQYF. The CDR3 nucleotides read TGTGCCAGCAGCTTGATAGGGGAGTTGCATGAGCAGTACTTC.